The 16 T cell receptor beta chains presented below share a single source sample, sequenced in a study of blood T cell repertoires in COVID-19 (TCRdb year 2020). The library was built by means of the immunoSEQ multiplex PCR assay. As stored in TCRdb, this immuneACCESS dataset retains in-frame rearrangements with V and J assigned. A fraction of the clones does not appear; measured against another copy, unresolved V genes explain less than half of the discrepancy, and the remainder lacks a known reason. The sample table holds more than 90,000 clones, of which around 80% were seen once. The ten most abundant clones make up about 24% of the sample. Specimen: peripheral blood. These receptors were taken from a human donor in a cohort sampled during active COVID-19.

The chain has TRBV7-9 and TRBJ1-2; D possibly corresponds to TRBD1 (5 bases). Germline lookup yields CDR1 SEHNR and CDR2 FQNEAQ (reference sequence). The CDR3 sequence is 12 residues long. Trimming pared 4 bases from V and 9 bases from J, leaving 12 bases between. The CDR3 coding sequence is TGTGCCAGCAGCTCAACAGGACTAAGCTACACCTTC. Translated, it gives CASSSTGLSYTF.

CDR3 loop: CASSRGLAASMNTEAFF. As DNA, the CDR3 is TGTGCCAGCAGCAGGGGCCTGGCAGCGTCAATGAACACTGAAGCTTTCTTT. The chain combines TRBV5-6 with TRBJ1-1; D possibly corresponds to TRBD1 (5 bases). Germline lookup yields CDR1 SGHDT and CDR2 YYEEEE. V lost 4 bases and J 0 bases, leaving 19 bases between the germline ends. The CDR3 covers 17 residues.

In this sample, this clone turned up once. The rearrangement joins TRBV24-1 to TRBJ2-1; 8 bases align to TRBD2. V lost 4 bases to trimming and J lost 0 bases; unmatched junction nucleotides: 4. The CDR3 is 16 amino acids. The germline V gene has CDR1 KGHDR and CDR2 SFDVKD. This chain's CDR3 is CATSDKSGSSYNEQFF. The DNA for the CDR3 is TGTGCCACCAGTGACAAAAGCGGGAGCTCCTACAATGAGCAGTTCTTC.

This clone has at least ten counts. The rearrangement links TRBV27 to TRBJ1-2; 9 bases are shared with TRBD1. The CDR3 runs to 16 residues. Germline CDR1 and CDR2: MNHEY and SMNVEV (reference sequence). V lost 4 bases, J lost 4 bases, and 10 bases stayed unmatched. CDR3 coding DNA: TGTGCCAGCAGTTCCCCGGGACAGGGTAACCCCTATGGCTACACCTTC. It specifies CASSSPGQGNPYGYTF.

The V call is TRBV9, the J call TRBJ2-6, with D possibly being TRBD1 (6 bases). This CDR3 has 16 residues. V lost 4 bases and J 2 bases, leaving 13 bases between the germline ends. The germline V gene encodes CDR1 SGDLS and CDR2 YYNGEE. CDR3 in DNA: TGTGCCAGCAGCATCACAGGGTCGGCTGGGGCCAACGTCCTGACTTTC. Translated: CASSITGSAGANVLTF.

This chain links TRBV7-8 with TRBJ2-1; D is undetermined. Between the trimmed V and J ends, which lost 5 bases and 0 bases, there was a span of 11 bases. The CDR3 spans 15 residues. Germline lookup yields CDR1 SGHVS and CDR2 FQNEAQ. In DNA form, the CDR3 reads TGTGCCAGCAGCCCTATCAAGAGCTCCTACAATGAGCAGTTCTTC. Its protein product is CASSPIKSSYNEQFF.

The gene calls are TRBV2 and TRBJ2-4, with a weak D call TRBD2 (6 bases). Deletions cut 4 bases from V and 2 bases from J, with 9 bases between. Germline loops: CDR1 SNHLY, CDR2 FYNNEI. This CDR3 region has 14 residues. In DNA form, the CDR3 reads TGTGCCAGCAGTGCCACTAGCTCCAAAAACATTCAGTACTTC. Residues: CASSATSSKNIQYF.

This clone occurred a few times. The chain is built from TRBV5-4 and TRBJ1-1; TRBD1 might be the D (6 bases). Germline CDR1 and CDR2: SGHNT and YYREEE (reference sequence). This CDR3 region has 15 residues. Trimming took off 5 bases at V and 1 base at J, with 15 bases between the two ends. CDR3 in amino acids: CASREAGAGNTEAFF. In nucleotides, the CDR3 is TGTGCCAGCAGAGAAGCGGGGGCTGGGAACACTGAAGCTTTCTTT.

This rearrangement joins TRBV7-3 to TRBJ2-1, with 11 bases matching TRBD2. V gave up 5 bases and J gave up 10 bases; unmatched junction bases: 13. Germline V gives CDR1 SGHTA, CDR2 FQGTGA. This CDR3 has 16 residues. CDR3 protein: CASSRGELAGVVEQFF. The CDR3 DNA reads TGTGCCAGCAGCCGCGGGGAACTAGCGGGGGTTGTCGAGCAGTTCTTC.

The rearrangement links TRBV6-5 to TRBJ2-7; TRBD1 is a possible D gene (8 bases). The CDR3 contains 14 residues. The ends were cut back, 5 bases at V and 4 bases at J, with 15 bases in the middle. Germline CDR1 and CDR2: MNHEY and SVGAGI. The CDR3 is CASSLSQGGYEQYF. The CDR3 nucleotides read TGTGCCAGCAGTCTCTCACAGGGGGGGTACGAGCAGTACTTC.

The chain combines TRBV3-1 (or the pseudogene TRBV3-2) with TRBJ1-3; the match to TRBD1 covers 8 bases. Germline V gives CDR1 LGHDT, CDR2 YNNKEL (reference sequence). The CDR3 length is 13 residues. Losses at the gene ends were 10 bases for V and 0 bases for J; bases not matched to a gene: 2. CDR3 DNA sequence: TGTGCCATAGGGACAGGCTCTGGAAACACCATATATTTT. Its translation is CAIGTGSGNTIYF.

V and J are TRBV6-5 and TRBJ2-7; 8 bases map to TRBD2. The CDR3 covers 16 residues. CDR1 is MNHEY, CDR2 SVGAGI, per germline. V shed 0 bases, J shed 3 bases, and the junction held 7 bases outside the gene matches. In nucleotides, the CDR3 is TGTGCCAGCAGTTACTCGAGAACGGGACTAGGCTACGAGCAGTACTTC. As protein: CASSYSRTGLGYEQYF.

V usage is TRBV4-1 and J usage is TRBJ2-2; 8 nucleotides line up with TRBD2. CDR1 MGHRA and CDR2 YSYEKL come from the germline V gene. The CDR3 covers 17 residues. Germline trimming cut 0 bases from V and 3 bases from J; bases unmatched to any gene: 6. CDR3 residues: CASSQDPGGADTGELFF. The CDR3 bases are TGCGCCAGCAGCCAAGATCCCGGGGGGGCCGACACCGGGGAGCTGTTTTTT.

The gene calls are TRBV5-5 and TRBJ2-5, with 7 positions matching TRBD2. This CDR3 has 16 residues. The ends lost 3 bases at V and 5 bases at J; junction bases unmatched: 13. Looked up from germline, CDR1 is SGHKS and CDR2 is YYEKEE (reference sequence). CDR3 protein: CASSSARTRVEETQYF. The CDR3 DNA reads as TGTGCCAGCAGCTCGGCCCGGACTAGGGTTGAGGAGACCCAGTACTTC.

V usage is TRBV10-3 and J usage is TRBJ1-5; maybe TRBD1 (5 bases). V dropped 3 bases and J dropped 1 base, with 10 bases sitting between them. The CDR3 is made up of 15 amino acids. In germline, CDR1 is ENHRY, CDR2 SYGVKD. CDR3 nucleotide sequence: TGTGCCATCAGTGACGGGGGATTAAGCAATCAGCCCCAGCATTTT. The encoded protein is CAISDGGLSNQPQHF.

The V call is TRBV4-1, the J call TRBJ2-3; D is perhaps TRBD1 (9 bases). Germline V gene lookup returns CDR1 MGHRA and CDR2 YSYEKL. The CDR3 contains 21 residues. Trimming stripped 0 bases from V and 6 bases from J, with 31 bases between. CDR3 loop: CASSQDGRVAGQGRRGDTQYF. The CDR3, as DNA: TGCGCCAGCAGCCAAGATGGGAGGGTAGCGGGACAGGGCCGTAGGGGCGATACGCAGTATTTT.